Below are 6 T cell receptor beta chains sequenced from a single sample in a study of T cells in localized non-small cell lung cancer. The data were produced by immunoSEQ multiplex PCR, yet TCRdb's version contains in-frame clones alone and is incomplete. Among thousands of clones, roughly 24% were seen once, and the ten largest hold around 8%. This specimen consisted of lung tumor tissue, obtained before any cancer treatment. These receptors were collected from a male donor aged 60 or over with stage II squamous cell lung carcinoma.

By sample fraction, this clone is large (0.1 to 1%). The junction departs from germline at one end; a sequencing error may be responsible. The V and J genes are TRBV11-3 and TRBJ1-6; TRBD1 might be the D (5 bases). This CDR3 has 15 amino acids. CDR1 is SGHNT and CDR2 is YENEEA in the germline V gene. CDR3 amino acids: CASSLEKGRNSPLHF. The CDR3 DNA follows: TGTGCCAGCAGCCTAGAGAAGGGGAGGAATTCACCCCTCCACTTT.

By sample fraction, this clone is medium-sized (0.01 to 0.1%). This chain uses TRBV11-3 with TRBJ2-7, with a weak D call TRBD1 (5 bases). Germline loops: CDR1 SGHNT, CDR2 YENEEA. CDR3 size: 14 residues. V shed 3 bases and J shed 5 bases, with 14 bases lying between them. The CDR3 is CASSFGPPGNEQYF. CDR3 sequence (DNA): TGTGCCAGCAGCTTCGGACCCCCAGGGAACGAGCAGTACTTC.

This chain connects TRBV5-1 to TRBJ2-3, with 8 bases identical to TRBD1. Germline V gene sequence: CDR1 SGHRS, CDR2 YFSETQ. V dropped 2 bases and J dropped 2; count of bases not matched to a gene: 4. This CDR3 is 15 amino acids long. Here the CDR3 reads CASSLRQGSTDTQYF. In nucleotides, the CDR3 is TGCGCCAGCAGCTTACGACAGGGGTCCACAGATACGCAGTATTTT. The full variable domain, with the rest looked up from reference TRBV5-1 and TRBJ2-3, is KAGVTQTPRYLIKTRGQQVTLSCSPISGHRSVSWYQQTPGQGLQFLFEYFSETQRNKGNFPGRFSGRQFSNSRSEMNVSTLELGDSALYLCASSLRQGSTDTQYFGPGTRLTVL.

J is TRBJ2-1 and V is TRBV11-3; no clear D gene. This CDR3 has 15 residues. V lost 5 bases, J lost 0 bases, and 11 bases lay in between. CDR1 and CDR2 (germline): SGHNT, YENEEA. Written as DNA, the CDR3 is TGTGCCAGCAGCCTCGGGCCTAACTCCTACAATGAGCAGTTCTTC. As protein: CASSLGPNSYNEQFF.

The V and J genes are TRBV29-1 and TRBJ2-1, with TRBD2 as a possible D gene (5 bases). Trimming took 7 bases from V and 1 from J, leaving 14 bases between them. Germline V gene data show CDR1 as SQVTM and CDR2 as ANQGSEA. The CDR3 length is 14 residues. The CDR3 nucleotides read TGCAGCGCTAAGCCGGGGTCGTCCTACAATGAGCAGTTCTTC. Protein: CSAKPGSSYNEQFF.

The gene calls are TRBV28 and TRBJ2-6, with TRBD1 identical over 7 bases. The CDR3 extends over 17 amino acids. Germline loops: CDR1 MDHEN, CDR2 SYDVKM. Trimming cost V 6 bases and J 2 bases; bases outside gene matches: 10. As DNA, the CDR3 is TGTGCCAGCAGAAAGGTTACGACAGGGCCTGGGGCCAACGTCCTGACTTTC. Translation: CASRKVTTGPGANVLTF.